The entry that follows covers one T cell receptor (beta chain) sequence. This CDR3 is built from 15 residues. Germline assignment: CDR1 GTSNPN and CDR2 SVGIG (reference sequence). With 2 bases clipped from V and 2 bases from J, the junction kept 7 bases outside the gene matches. This sample was taken from a study of blood T cell repertoires in COVID-19. Repertoires were generated with immunoSEQ multiplex PCR, while TCRdb's copy carries only in-frame clones and drops some. The repertoire consists of around 480,000 clones, with approximately 88% occurring once and the leading ten covering around an eighth.

The receptor was isolated from a woman aged 45-65 years with COVID-19, enrolled during active disease. The rearrangement links TRBV30 to TRBJ2-3; 7 nucleotides line up with TRBD2. The sequenced material came from peripheral blood. The CDR3 nucleotides are TGTGCCTGGAGTCAGGGCGGGGGAGCCACAGATACGCAGTATTTT. Its translation: CAWSQGGGATDTQYF.